The entry below describes one TCR beta chain. The germline gives CDR1 SGHRS, CDR2 YFSETQ. This CDR3 region has 14 residues. V was pared by 1 base and J by 2 bases, with 9 bases between. This entry belongs to a study of blood T cell repertoires in COVID-19. Produced via immunoSEQ multiplex PCR; TCRdb's table is partial and in-frame only. The sample contains some 230,000 clones, approximately 92% of which appear only once. Participant reports of clinical history set cohort assignment. The rearrangement links TRBV5-1 to TRBJ1-1; D remains ambiguous. This receptor was obtained from a young woman in a cohort exposed to, infected with or recovered from COVID-19 (not recorded which). The sample was PBMCs or T cells enriched from blood (not recorded which). CDR3 in DNA: TGCGCCAGCAGCTTGCGGAGCCCAAACACTGAAGCTTTCTTT. Translated: CASSLRSPNTEAFF.